These 13 T cell receptor beta chains came from one sample sequenced in a study of blood T cells in healthy people across ages. A second PCR of about 6 to 12 cycles used a sample-barcoded 5' primer and a J-beta primer mix. TCRdb re-called the 5' RACE reads with MiXCR, one entry per CDR3 protein. The sample has 1.4 million or so distinct CDR3 sequences; approximately 43% are singletons. Specimen: blood. The receptors were sampled from a woman aged 18-29 years in good health.

The count of this clonotype is one. V usage is TRBV6-6 and J usage is TRBJ2-3; TRBD2 matches at 7 bases. Unmatched junction bases numbered 6, after V lost 3 bases and J lost 3 bases. There are 15 residues in the CDR3. Germline values: CDR1 MNHNY, CDR2 SVGAGI (reference sequence). CDR3 region: CASSYGGTITDTQYF. CDR3 in DNA: TGTGCCAGCAGTTATGGCGGGACTATAACAGATACGCAGTATTTT.

The V and J genes are TRBV7-9 and TRBJ1-1; D is perhaps TRBD1 (5 bases). CDR1 is SEHNR, CDR2 FQNEAQ, per germline (reference sequence). The ends were cut back, 2 bases at V and 3 bases at J, with 7 bases in the middle. This CDR3 is 13 amino acids long. CDR3 in amino acids: CASSLMGHTEAFF. The CDR3 bases are TGTGCCAGCAGCTTAATGGGGCACACTGAAGCTTTCTTT.

This clonotype appeared a few times. The chain uses TRBV27 and TRBJ2-7; the match to TRBD2 covers 15 bases. V was pared by 5 bases and J by 0 bases, with 8 bases of the junction left unmatched. CDR3 length: 18 residues. CDR1 is MNHEY, CDR2 SMNVEV, per germline (reference sequence). The CDR3 loop reads CASSPGLAGGLSSYEQYF. CDR3 coding DNA: TGTGCCAGCAGTCCAGGACTAGCGGGAGGGTTAAGCTCCTACGAGCAGTACTTC.

The table lists this clonotype with a few counts. The chain carries TRBV29-1 and TRBJ2-1; TRBD1 aligns across 9 bases. Unmatched junction bases numbered 6, after V lost 6 bases and J lost 3 bases. From germline, CDR1 is SQVTM and CDR2 ANQGSEA. The CDR3 runs to 14 residues. This chain's CDR3 is CSVSGTGIYNEQFF. The CDR3 region has the DNA TGCAGCGTCTCCGGGACAGGGATCTACAATGAGCAGTTCTTC.

A few counts support this clonotype. The genes are TRBV7-2 and TRBJ1-4, with D maybe TRBD1 (5 bases). Trimming removed 3 bases at V and 5 bases at J, with 13 bases between. Germline-derived CDR1 and CDR2 are SGHTA and FQGNSA. CDR3 size: 15 residues. The DNA of the CDR3 is TGTGCCAGCAGCTTGCATGGGGGACGAAATGAAAAACTGTTTTTT. Amino acids: CASSLHGGRNEKLFF.

This chain joins TRBV24-1 and TRBJ2-1, with TRBD1 as a possible D gene (5 bases). The J call is doubtful: the DNA matches TRBJ2-7 better. CDR3 size: 17 residues. Germline CDR1 reads KGHDR; CDR2 reads SFDVKD. CDR3: CATSDLGAPNSYNEQYF. As DNA, the CDR3 is TGTGCCACCAGTGATTTGGGGGCGCCAAACTCCTACAATGAGCAGTACTTC.

The V and J genes are TRBV9 and TRBJ1-1; possibly TRBD1 for D (5 bases). This CDR3 has 14 amino acids. The germline CDR1 and CDR2 sequences are SGDLS and YYNGEE. Trimming stripped 1 base from V and 3 bases from J, with 10 bases between. The chain's CDR3 is CASSVTGGYTEAFF. As DNA, the CDR3 is TGTGCCAGCAGCGTAACAGGAGGGTACACTGAAGCTTTCTTT.

J is TRBJ2-3 and V is TRBV12-3 or TRBV12-4; D possibly corresponds to TRBD2 (5 bases). Trimming cost V 7 bases and J 1 base, with 21 bases left between them. The CDR3 extends over 17 amino acids. The CDR3 is CASIFAAARKGTDTQYF. In DNA form, the CDR3 reads TGTGCCAGCATCTTCGCAGCGGCGAGGAAGGGCACAGATACGCAGTATTTT.

The CDR3 DNA is TGTGCCACCAGTCGGACAGACTCCTACAATGAGCAGTTCTTC. Amino acids: CATSRTDSYNEQFF. The chain has TRBV24-1 and TRBJ2-1, with D perhaps TRBD1 (6 bases). Germline CDR1 reads KGHDR; CDR2 reads SFDVKD. Trimming cost V 6 bases and J 0 bases, with 8 bases left between them. CDR3 length: 14 residues.

This clonotype was counted a few times. This chain joins TRBV7-2 and TRBJ2-1, with D perhaps given as TRBD1 or TRBD2 (5 bases each). The end of the DNA fits TRBJ2-7 better, so the J call may be wrong. Germline CDR1 SGHTA, CDR2 FQGNSA. This CDR3 region has 14 residues. The CDR3 region is CASIATVHYNEQYF. As DNA, the CDR3 is TGTGCCAGCATAGCGACAGTACATTACAATGAGCAGTACTTC.

This clonotype was seen more than once but under ten times. The gene calls are TRBV20-1 and TRBJ2-1, with TRBD1 as a possible D gene (6 bases). Germline values: CDR1 DFQATT, CDR2 SNEGSKA (reference sequence). With 0 bases removed from V and 4 bases from J, the gap between germline ends came to 16 bases. The CDR3 is 16 amino acids. The CDR3 nucleotides read TGCAGTGCTAGAGATCCCACCCTCGGGACATACAATGAGCAGTTCTTC. This gives the protein CSARDPTLGTYNEQFF.

There are a few counts of this clonotype. The gene calls are TRBV29-1 and TRBJ2-3; unclear D gene. CDR3 size: 12 residues. CDR1 is SQVTM and CDR2 is ANQGSEA in the germline V gene. The V end lost 7 bases, the J end lost 2 bases, and 10 bases lay between the germline ends. CDR3 in amino acids: CSAVGDTDTQYF. For the CDR3, the DNA is TGCAGCGCTGTCGGAGACACAGATACGCAGTATTTT.

V usage is TRBV20-1 and J usage is TRBJ2-3, with TRBD1 matching 7 bases. The V segment lost 3 bases and the J segment 0 bases; nucleotides outside the gene matches: 9. The CDR3 runs to 16 residues. The germline CDR1 and CDR2 sequences are DFQATT and SNEGSKA (reference sequence). The CDR3 nucleotides read TGCAGTGCTAGGAAGACAGGGACCCTAAGCACAGATACGCAGTATTTT. It specifies CSARKTGTLSTDTQYF.